The 15 T cell receptor beta chains listed next were all sequenced from one sample in a study of T cell responses to AZD1222 COVID-19 vaccine. Clones were read by immunoSEQ multiplex PCR, and TCRdb kept only the in-frame ones, dropping some. The profile shows fewer than 150,000 clones, roughly 90% of them singletons. Sequenced material: peripheral blood, taken on day 0 of AZD1222 vaccination. These receptors came from an adult in good health.

The rearrangement uses TRBV30 and TRBJ1-1, with D perhaps matching TRBD1 (6 bases). The germline V and J ends were trimmed by 0 bases and 11 bases, with 25 bases remaining between them. The CDR3 covers 16 residues. CDR1 GTSNPN and CDR2 SVGIG come from the germline V gene (reference sequence). Here the CDR3 reads CAWSVNYWDTVSSAFF. CDR3 DNA: TGTGCCTGGAGTGTAAACTATTGGGACACAGTAAGCTCGGCTTTCTTT.

The chain carries TRBV20-1 and TRBJ1-2; the D is unclear. The CDR3 contains 12 residues. In germline, CDR1 is DFQATT, CDR2 SNEGSKA (reference sequence). V was trimmed by 3 bases and J by 8 bases, leaving 13 bases between them. The CDR3 nucleotides read TGCAGTGCTAGTATCTCGGCTAAGGGCTACACCTTC. Amino acid sequence: CSASISAKGYTF.

The rearrangement joins TRBV4-1 to TRBJ2-1; tentatively, D is TRBD1 (9 bases). The CDR3 is 17 amino acids. Looked up from germline, CDR1 is MGHRA and CDR2 is YSYEKL. V was clipped by 1 base and J by 7 bases, with 20 bases between them. CDR3 DNA: TGCGCCAGCAGCCAAGTAGCGGGGACAGGGATCGAGAATGAGCAGTTCTTC. Its protein is CASSQVAGTGIENEQFF.

V and J are TRBV7-9 and TRBJ1-4; D might be TRBD1 (5 bases). Trimming removed 5 bases at V and 3 bases at J, with 7 bases between. The CDR3 runs 13 residues. Germline CDR1 SEHNR, CDR2 FQNEAQ (reference sequence). This CDR3 is CASSGAANEKLFF. The CDR3 nucleotides read TGTGCCAGCAGCGGGGCAGCTAATGAAAAACTGTTTTTT.

The rearrangement uses TRBV2 and TRBJ2-7, with D maybe TRBD2 (5 bases). Germline V gene lookup returns CDR1 SNHLY and CDR2 FYNNEI. The V gene lost 6 bases and the J gene lost 2 bases, with 14 bases spanning the gap. This CDR3 spans 14 amino acids. The DNA of the CDR3 is TGTGCCAGCAGCCCCAGACTACTGACCTACGAGCAGTACTTC. As protein: CASSPRLLTYEQYF.

The CDR3 protein is CASSNNRVRNQPQHF. CDR3 DNA sequence: TGTGCCAGTAGTAACAACAGGGTGAGGAATCAGCCCCAGCATTTT. V is TRBV19 and J is TRBJ1-5; tentative D call: TRBD1 (6 bases). From germline, CDR1 is LNHDA and CDR2 SQIVND (reference sequence). The CDR3 totals 15 residues. Trimming shortened V by 4 bases and J by 4 bases, and 14 bases separated the two germline ends.

This rearrangement joins TRBV7-8 to TRBJ2-1; 7 bases are a match to TRBD2. The CDR3 has 15 amino acids. V dropped 5 bases and J dropped 4; count of bases not matched to a gene: 8. Germline loops: CDR1 SGHVS, CDR2 FQNEAQ. The CDR3 region has the DNA TGTGCCAGCAGCCCTCTGGCTAGCGGATACAATGAGCAGTTCTTC. Its translation is CASSPLASGYNEQFF.

This rearrangement joins TRBV7-2 to TRBJ1-5; D is ambiguous. The V gene's germline CDR1 is SGHTA and CDR2 FQGNSA. The ends were cut back, 3 bases at V and 2 bases at J, with 8 bases in the middle. CDR3 length: 14 amino acids. CDR3 residues: CASSFQWGNQPQHF. CDR3 coding DNA: TGTGCCAGCAGCTTTCAGTGGGGCAATCAGCCCCAGCATTTT.

This clone turned up a few times. The chain links TRBV6-1 to TRBJ2-5; D is perhaps TRBD1 (6 bases). The CDR3 has 20 residues. Trimming shortened V by 4 bases and J by 5 bases, and 32 bases separated the two germline ends. Germline loops: CDR1 MNHNS, CDR2 SASEGT. The CDR3 is CASSAPLPPPTGYEKETQYF. The DNA for the CDR3 is TGTGCCAGCAGTGCGCCGCTACCCCCCCCTACAGGGTACGAAAAGGAGACCCAGTACTTC.

V usage is TRBV4-1 and J usage is TRBJ2-5; weak D call: TRBD2 (6 bases). Trimming removed 3 bases from V and 5 bases from J, with 16 bases in between. The CDR3 is 15 amino acids. Looked up from germline, CDR1 is MGHRA and CDR2 is YSYEKL. The CDR3 bases are TGCGCCAGCAGCCATTCTGGGACTCTAGGGGAGACCCAGTACTTC. Its translation is CASSHSGTLGETQYF.

The chain joins TRBV12-3 or TRBV12-4 to TRBJ2-1; D ambiguous. This CDR3 comprises 12 residues. V was pared by 3 bases and J by 4 bases, with 4 bases between. CDR3 sequence reads: CASSFFYNEQFF. CDR3 sequence (DNA): TGTGCCAGCAGTTTCTTTTACAATGAGCAGTTCTTC.

This clone is a singleton in its sample. The chain is built from TRBV24-1 and TRBJ2-5; the D gene is possibly TRBD2 (6 bases). Germline lookup yields CDR1 KGHDR and CDR2 SFDVKD. V lost 9 bases to trimming and J lost 5 bases, with 18 bases between them. This CDR3 contains 14 residues. The CDR3 sequence is CATGVGPREETQYF. The CDR3 nucleotides are TGTGCCACCGGAGTGGGTCCTCGGGAGGAGACCCAGTACTTC.

The chain links TRBV5-1 to TRBJ1-2, with D perhaps TRBD1 (5 bases). CDR1 is SGHRS, CDR2 YFSETQ, per germline. The CDR3 extends over 15 amino acids. The V and J ends lost 4 bases and 0 bases respectively, with 13 bases between them. The CDR3 nucleotides are TGCGCCAGCAGCCCGGGGGACGCCACTAACTATGGCTACACCTTC. Its translation: CASSPGDATNYGYTF.

The CDR3 reads CASSAGTVVNQPQHF. In DNA form, the CDR3 reads TGTGCCAGCAGTGCAGGGACAGTCGTAAATCAGCCCCAGCATTTT. The chain joins TRBV7-2 to TRBJ1-5; 7 bases align to TRBD1. This CDR3 spans 15 amino acids. Germline loops: CDR1 SGHTA, CDR2 FQGNSA. V shed 6 bases and J 4 bases; nucleotides not matched to a gene: 9.

The rearrangement links TRBV2 to TRBJ2-1; TRBD1 might be the D (6 bases). The CDR3 is made up of 10 amino acids. V was trimmed by 6 bases and J by 13 bases, leaving 10 bases between them. Germline V gene data show CDR1 as SNHLY and CDR2 as FYNNEI. As DNA, the CDR3 is TGTGCCAGCAGCTACAGGGTCCAGTTCTTC. Translated: CASSYRVQFF.